This entry concerns a single T cell receptor beta chain. No antigen is known for it. With 60 Vbeta and 13 Jbeta primers, the PCR was carried out. The method was immunoSEQ multiplex PCR; TCRdb's version includes in-frame clones alone and lacks a portion of them. The repertoire has tens of thousands of clones, approximately 80% of them found once; the top ten carry approximately 3.9%. This sample is part of a study of cytomegalovirus exposure and HLA in healthy donors. Findings and limits, study-wide: In a later analysis, TCR beta V- and J-gene trimming was associated with a missense DCLRE1C variant.

CDR1 is SQVTM and CDR2 is ANQGSEA in the germline V gene. V was trimmed by 5 bases and J by 4 bases, leaving 11 bases between them. This CDR3 has 13 residues. The sample taken for sequencing was PBMCs. The TCR was taken from a man aged 45 to 65 in good health and CMV-seronegative. This chain uses TRBV29-1 with TRBJ1-4; D is ambiguous. CDR3 DNA sequence: TGCAGCGTTCGTCCCTCCCTTAATGAAAAACTGTTTTTT. This encodes CSVRPSLNEKLFF. The variable domain in full, with the rest retrieved from reference TRBV29-1 and TRBJ1-4, is SAVISQKPSRDICQRGTSLTIQCQVDSQVTMMFWYRQQPGQSLTLIATANQGSEATYESGFVIDKFPISRPNLTFSTLTVSNMSPEDSSIYLCSVRPSLNEKLFFGSGTQLSVL.